The 27 T cell receptor beta chains given below trace back to one sample, sequenced in a study of blood T cells in healthy people across ages. A sample-barcoded 5' primer and a J-beta primer mix were used in a second PCR of about 7 to 12 cycles. MiXCR was run by TCRdb on the 5' RACE reads, yielding one entry per CDR3 protein. This sample has hundreds of thousands of distinct CDR3 sequences, with roughly 40% found just once. Sequenced: blood. The origin of the receptors is a man younger than 35 in good health.

This chain connects TRBV9 to TRBJ1-2; D remains ambiguous. The CDR3 contains 16 residues. Trimming stripped 0 bases from V and 4 bases from J, with 16 bases between. CDR1 is SGDLS, CDR2 YYNGEE, per germline. The CDR3 nucleotides read TGTGCCAGCAGCGTAGGGAGGGCAACCCCTGTCTATGGCTACACCTTC. It translates to CASSVGRATPVYGYTF. Supplemented by reference TRBV9 and TRBJ1-2, the full variable domain reads DSGVTQTPKHLITATGQRVTLRCSPRSGDLSVYWYQQSLDQGLQFLIQYYNGEERAKGNILERFSAQQFPDLHSELNLSSLELGDSALYFCASSVGRATPVYGYTFGSGTRLTVV.

This clonotype was seen a few times. The chain links TRBV10-3 to TRBJ2-2, with 8 bases identical to TRBD2. This CDR3 comprises 12 residues. Germline V lookup: CDR1 ENHRY, CDR2 SYGVKD. V lost 7 bases and J lost 7; bases outside the gene matches: 2. CDR3 amino acids: CAITLAGGELFF. For the CDR3, the DNA is TGTGCCATCACCCTAGCGGGCGGGGAGCTGTTTTTT.

The sample holds many counts of this clonotype. V is TRBV5-1 and J is TRBJ2-1, with 10 bases lining up with TRBD1. The CDR3 is made up of 15 amino acids. V gave up 2 bases and J gave up 5 bases; unmatched junction bases: 4. Germline CDR1 SGHRS, CDR2 YFSETQ. The CDR3 is CASSFPDRGHNEQFF. In nucleotides, the CDR3 is TGCGCCAGCAGCTTCCCCGACAGGGGGCACAATGAGCAGTTCTTC.

The DNA of the CDR3 is TGCAGCGTGAGTAGCACGGTAGTTGGCTACACCTTC. This encodes CSVSSTVVGYTF. The V and J genes are TRBV29-1 and TRBJ1-2; unclear D gene. Germline lookup yields CDR1 SQVTM and CDR2 ANQGSEA. CDR3 length: 12 amino acids. V lost 6 bases, J lost 7 bases, and 15 bases lay in between.

In its sample, this clonotype was seen once. The CDR3 coding sequence is TGCAGCGTTGAAGATCGCAGGGCGGGTAACACTGAAGCTTTCTTT. Translation: CSVEDRRAGNTEAFF. The V gene is TRBV29-1, the J gene TRBJ1-1; D might be TRBD1 (5 bases). V dropped 0 bases and J dropped 2 bases, with 13 bases sitting between them. Per the germline V gene, CDR1 is SQVTM and CDR2 is ANQGSEA. The CDR3 spans 15 residues. Combining the CDR3 with reference TRBV29-1 and TRBJ1-1 gives the whole variable domain SAVISQKPSRDICQRGTSLTIQCQVDSQVTMMFWYRQQPGQSLTLIATANQGSEATYESGFVIDKFPISRPNLTFSTLTVSNMSPEDSSIYLCSVEDRRAGNTEAFFGQGTRLTVV.

The V and J genes are TRBV30 and TRBJ2-2; unclear D gene. Trimming stripped 2 bases from V and 0 bases from J, with 10 bases between. The CDR3 totals 15 residues. Germline V gene lookup returns CDR1 GTSNPN and CDR2 SVGIG (reference sequence). CDR3 DNA sequence: TGTGCCTGGAGTACGCGACGGTCGAACACCGGGGAGCTGTTTTTT. Amino acids: CAWSTRRSNTGELFF.

The table lists this clonotype with a few counts. The chain has TRBV4-1 and TRBJ1-6; D gene unclear. The ends were cut back, 1 base at V and 7 bases at J, with 11 bases in the middle. The length of the CDR3 is 15 residues. Germline CDR1 MGHRA, CDR2 YSYEKL. Written as DNA, the CDR3 is TGCGCCAGCAGCCAAGGGGATCGAGAGAATTCACCCCTCCACTTT. Amino acid sequence: CASSQGDRENSPLHF.

V and J are TRBV20-1 and TRBJ2-3; TRBD2 aligns across 9 bases. The CDR3 has 14 amino acids. Germline V gives CDR1 DFQATT, CDR2 SNEGSKA (reference sequence). Germline trimming cut 5 bases from V and 3 bases from J; bases unmatched to any gene: 6. CDR3 bases: TGCAGTGCTCCTGCGGGGGGGCGGACAGATACGCAGTATTTT. This gives the protein CSAPAGGRTDTQYF.

This chain joins TRBV4-2 and TRBJ1-2, with D possibly being TRBD1 (6 bases). V was clipped by 0 bases and J by 4 bases, with 9 bases between them. The CDR3 is 14 residues long. CDR1 LGHNA and CDR2 YNFKEQ come from the germline V gene. This chain's CDR3 is CASSQDGGSYGYTF. The CDR3 bases are TGTGCCAGCAGCCAAGATGGGGGCAGCTATGGCTACACCTTC.

This clonotype was counted once. The V and J genes are TRBV12-3 or TRBV12-4 and TRBJ1-1; 7 nucleotides match TRBD1. The CDR3 runs to 15 residues. After removal of 10 bases from V and 4 bases from J, the junction contained 15 bases not matched to a gene. Here the CDR3 reads CATVEVGQSFTEAFF. For the CDR3, the DNA is TGTGCCACCGTCGAAGTGGGACAGAGTTTCACTGAAGCTTTCTTT.

This clonotype has only a few counts. In DNA, the CDR3 is TGTGCCAGCAGCCTCGACAGGGGGTACACTGAAGCTTTCTTT. Translated, it gives CASSLDRGYTEAFF. The J gene is TRBJ1-1, the V gene TRBV12-3 or TRBV12-4; 9 bases match TRBD1. J lost 3 bases, V lost 6 bases, and 5 bases had no gene match. The CDR3 is 14 amino acids.

The genes are TRBV7-2 and TRBJ2-1; TRBD1 aligns across 11 bases. The CDR3 consists of 15 residues. V lost 5 bases to trimming and J lost 6 bases; unmatched junction nucleotides: 6. Germline V gene data show CDR1 as SGHTA and CDR2 as FQGNSA. The CDR3 spells CASSHYGQGANEQFF. DNA for the CDR3: TGTGCCAGCAGCCACTACGGACAGGGGGCCAATGAGCAGTTCTTC.

This clonotype has only a few counts. The V gene is TRBV4-2, the J gene TRBJ1-2; D possibly corresponds to TRBD1 (5 bases). CDR1 is LGHNA, CDR2 YNFKEQ, per germline. The CDR3 is made up of 16 amino acids. Trimming removed 0 bases at V and 9 bases at J, with 20 bases between. In DNA, the CDR3 is TGTGCCAGCAGCCAAGATCTCAGTGCAGGGAAATTTCGCTACACCTTC. This codes for CASSQDLSAGKFRYTF.

V gene TRBV4-1 combines with J gene TRBJ2-3, with 10 bases matching TRBD1. Trimming took 3 bases from V and 7 from J; bases not matched to a gene: 10. CDR3 size: 16 residues. Germline assignment: CDR1 MGHRA and CDR2 YSYEKL. DNA of the CDR3: TGCGCCAGCAGCCATGCGAGGGACAGGGGATTGAATACGCAGTATTTT. Protein sequence: CASSHARDRGLNTQYF.

The gene calls are TRBV7-2 and TRBJ1-2; unclear D gene. This CDR3 spans 14 amino acids. The V gene lost 5 bases and the J gene lost 2 bases, with 12 bases spanning the gap. In germline, CDR1 is SGHTA, CDR2 FQGNSA. The chain's CDR3 is CASSKPQLNYGYTF. The CDR3 nucleotides read TGTGCCAGCAGCAAGCCCCAGCTCAACTATGGCTACACCTTC.

This clonotype was picked up a small number of times. The rearrangement uses TRBV3-1 and TRBJ1-2; D not resolved. Trimming pared 0 bases from V and 7 bases from J, leaving 12 bases between. Germline values: CDR1 LGHDT, CDR2 YNNKEL (reference sequence). This CDR3 is 14 amino acids long. In DNA form, the CDR3 reads TGTGCCAGCAGCCAAGATACGGGGTTTACTGGCTACACCTTC. The encoded protein is CASSQDTGFTGYTF.

V usage is TRBV3-1 and J usage is TRBJ1-5; D uncertain. CDR1 and CDR2 (germline): LGHDT, YNNKEL (reference sequence). CDR3 length equals 15 residues. The V end lost 0 bases, the J end lost 5 bases, and 11 bases lay between the germline ends. In DNA, the CDR3 is TGTGCCAGCAGCCAAGACCAAGGGAGCCATCAGCCCCAGCATTTT. It is translated as CASSQDQGSHQPQHF.

This rearrangement joins TRBV5-6 to TRBJ2-6; the D is unclear. V was shortened by 2 bases and J by 0 bases, with 12 bases between the two germline ends. The CDR3 is 17 residues long. Per germline, CDR1 SGHDT and CDR2 YYEEEE. CDR3 sequence reads: CASSFWISSSGANVLTF. CDR3 nucleotide sequence: TGTGCCAGCAGCTTCTGGATCTCCTCCTCTGGGGCCAACGTCCTGACTTTC.

This clonotype was seen a handful of times. This chain joins TRBV7-9 and TRBJ1-4; D remains unclear. Germline CDR1 SEHNR, CDR2 FQNEAQ (reference sequence). The V end lost 2 bases, the J end lost 8 bases, and 6 bases lay between the germline ends. The length of the CDR3 is 12 residues. CDR3 protein: CASSLQSEKLFF. The DNA for the CDR3 is TGTGCCAGCAGCTTACAATCGGAAAAACTGTTTTTT. Combining the CDR3 with reference TRBV7-9 and TRBJ1-4 gives the whole variable domain DTGVSQNPRHKITKRGQNVTFRCDPISEHNRLYWYRQTLGQGPEFLTYFQNEAQLEKSRLLSDRFSAERPKGSFSTLEIQRTEQGDSAMYLCASSLQSEKLFFGSGTQLSVL.

As to this clonotype: Mismatch with germline at one junction end may stem from a read error. This chain uses TRBV12-3 or TRBV12-4 with TRBJ2-3; the D call may be TRBD1 or TRBD2 (5 bases each). This CDR3 comprises 14 residues. CDR3 bases: TGTGCCAGCAGTGTAGGGACCCCCGTGGATACACAGTATTTT. Translating gives CASSVGTPVDTQYF.

This clonotype occurred many times. The V gene is TRBV7-2, the J gene TRBJ2-1; 8 bases are shared with TRBD1. With V trimmed by 6 bases and J by 4 bases, 8 bases remained unmatched. CDR3 length: 15 residues. Germline V gene lookup returns CDR1 SGHTA and CDR2 FQGNSA. This chain's CDR3 is CASRADRGSYNEQFF. CDR3 DNA: TGTGCCAGCAGAGCCGACAGGGGTTCTTACAATGAGCAGTTCTTC.

In its sample, this clonotype was seen once. The rearrangement joins TRBV29-1 to TRBJ2-3; D call uncertain. The V gene lost 4 bases and the J gene lost 2 bases, with 19 bases spanning the gap. This CDR3 contains 16 residues. Germline CDR1 reads SQVTM; CDR2 reads ANQGSEA. CDR3 nucleotides: TGCAGCGTTGCCGTCTTGGGTGTGAGCGACACAGATACGCAGTATTTT. Translated: CSVAVLGVSDTDTQYF.

A few counts support this clonotype. The chain links TRBV21-1 to TRBJ1-1. TRBV21-1 is recorded as a pseudogene. The CDR3 is made up of 11 amino acids. CDR3 loop: CASPGNTEAFF. CDR3 bases: TGTGCCAGCCCTGGGAACACTGAAGCTTTCTTT.

The rearrangement uses TRBV20-1 and TRBJ1-4; 9 bases fit TRBD1. The trim removed 3 bases at V and 5 bases at J, leaving 7 bases unmatched. This CDR3 has 15 residues. Germline values: CDR1 DFQATT, CDR2 SNEGSKA (reference sequence). CDR3 coding DNA: TGCAGTGCTAGTCCTAACAGGGGGCGCAATGAAAAACTGTTTTTT. Encoded protein: CSASPNRGRNEKLFF.

The V call is TRBV6-2 or TRBV6-3, the J call TRBJ1-1, with D possibly TRBD1 on 6 matching bases. The CDR3 has 16 residues. Trimming cost V 6 bases and J 0 bases, with 17 bases left between them. From germline, CDR1 is MNHEY and CDR2 SVGEGT. CDR3 sequence: CASSPGQRFLNTEAFF. As DNA, the CDR3 is TGTGCCAGCAGCCCCGGACAGAGATTCCTGAACACTGAAGCTTTCTTT.

The genes are TRBV12-3 or TRBV12-4 and TRBJ1-4; TRBD1 matches at 7 bases. The ends lost 8 bases at V and 3 bases at J; junction bases unmatched: 9. This CDR3 region has 15 residues. Here the CDR3 reads CASGGTTGPNEKLFF. In nucleotides, the CDR3 is TGTGCCAGCGGGGGTACGACAGGGCCTAATGAAAAACTGTTTTTT.

This clonotype was recorded at least ten times. This chain joins TRBV4-1 and TRBJ2-5, with D possibly being TRBD1 (5 bases). V was pared by 5 bases and J by 3 bases, with 10 bases between. Germline V gene data show CDR1 as MGHRA and CDR2 as YSYEKL. This CDR3 is 13 amino acids long. CDR3 DNA sequence: TGCGCCAGCAGCGGAGAAGGGGAAGAGACCCAGTACTTC. It is translated as CASSGEGEETQYF.